This is a list of T cell receptor beta chains from one sample in a study of CD8 T cells in Susac syndrome. TCRdb re-analysed the immunoSEQ multiplex PCR reads in MiXCR, keeping a single row per CDR3 protein. The table has approximately 120,000 distinct CDR3 sequences, around 97% seen once. Input material: CD4+ T cells from PBMCs. The receptor set was obtained from a human donor in good health. Each CDR3 is given with its conserved first and last residue. D genes are given only for firm matches. The listing skips clone size in some rows; elsewhere it reads once, few, many or a size class.

TRBJ2-3 | NA | TRBV5-4 | NA | CASSSTQLVVGTDTQYF | TGTGCCAGCAGCTCGACCCAACTAGTAGTAGGCACAGATACGCAGTATTTT
TRBJ1-1 | NA | TRBV25-1 | NA | CASRGPGNTEAFF | TGTGCCAGCAGGGGGCCGGGGAACACTGAAGCTTTCTTT
TRBJ1-1 | NA | TRBV5-1 | NA | CASSLWTANTEAFF | TGCGCCAGCAGCTTGTGGACAGCCAACACTGAAGCTTTCTTT
TRBJ2-2 | NA | TRBV5-4 | TRBD2 | CASSLALAGGRVGELFF | TGTGCCAGCAGCTTGGCCCTAGCGGGAGGGCGCGTCGGGGAGCTGTTTTTT
TRBJ2-2 | NA | TRBV19 | NA | CASSGLTLTGELFF | TGTGCCAGTAGTGGCCTCACCCTTACCGGGGAGCTGTTTTTT
TRBJ2-5 | NA | TRBV20-1 | NA | CSARDPRTDKETQYF | TGCAGTGCTAGAGATCCGAGGACAGATAAAGAGACCCAGTACTTC
TRBJ1-1 | NA | TRBV7-9 | NA | CASSADSTNLNTEAFF | TGTGCCAGCAGCGCCGACAGTACGAACCTGAACACTGAAGCTTTCTTT
TRBJ1-1 | NA | TRBV6-5 | NA | CATFLTNTEAFF | TGTGCCACCTTTTTGACGAACACTGAAGCTTTCTTT
TRBJ2-7 | NA | TRBV3-1 | TRBD1 | CASSPDHRGSYEQYF | TGTGCCAGCAGCCCCGACCACAGGGGGTCCTACGAGCAGTACTTC
TRBJ2-5 | once | TRBV19 | NA | CASSLSTGRQETQYF | TGTGCCAGTAGTTTATCGACAGGCCGTCAAGAGACCCAGTACTTC
TRBJ2-7 | NA | TRBV3-1 | NA | CASSQLGGTYEQYF | TGTGCCAGCAGCCAGTTGGGCGGGACCTACGAGCAGTACTTC
TRBJ2-2 | NA | TRBV4-3 | TRBD2 | CASSQDLLAGLLGTGELFF | TGCGCCAGCAGCCAAGATCTATTAGCGGGACTACTCGGGACCGGGGAGCTGTTTTTT
TRBJ1-1 | NA | TRBV2 | NA | CASGPDRSAEAFF | TGTGCCAGCGGACCTGACAGGTCGGCTGAAGCTTTCTTT
TRBJ2-3 | once | TRBV6-5 | TRBD2 | CASSYSRLAGITDTQYF | TGTGCCAGCAGCTACTCCCGACTAGCGGGAATCACAGATACGCAGTATTTT
TRBJ1-2 | NA | TRBV3-1 | NA | CASSHVGFWSYGYTF | TGTGCCAGCAGCCACGTTGGTTTCTGGAGCTATGGCTACACCTTC
TRBJ1-1 | NA | TRBV20-1 | NA | CSQAGAMNTEAFF | TGCAGTCAGGCAGGAGCTATGAACACTGAAGCTTTCTTT
TRBJ2-2 | once | TRBV4-1 | NA | CASSQAAGQLNTGELFF | TGCGCCAGCAGCCAAGCCGCGGGACAGTTGAACACCGGGGAGCTGTTTTTT
TRBJ1-1 | NA | TRBV7-2 | NA | CASSSSLNTEAFF | TGTGCCAGCAGCTCCAGTTTGAACACTGAAGCTTTCTTT
TRBJ2-5 | NA | TRBV11-2 | NA | CASSLDPLVRATQYF | TGTGCCAGCAGCTTAGATCCCCTGGTGCGGGCGACCCAGTACTTC
TRBJ2-1 | NA | TRBV27 | NA | CASSLNRDNEQFF | TGTGCCAGCAGTTTAAACAGAGACAATGAGCAGTTCTTC
TRBJ2-7 | NA | TRBV7-2 | NA | CASSLRVRSPYEQYF | TGTGCCAGCAGCTTACGAGTTAGGAGTCCCTACGAGCAGTACTTC
TRBJ2-2 | NA | TRBV3-1 | TRBD1 | CASSLGQGVLGELFF | TGTGCCAGCAGCCTCGGACAGGGGGTTTTGGGTGAGCTGTTTTTT
TRBJ2-7 | once | TRBV12-5 | TRBD2 | CASGLAGLSYEQYF | TGTGCTAGTGGTCTAGCGGGACTTTCCTACGAGCAGTACTTC
TRBJ2-1 | NA | TRBV29-1 | TRBD2 | CSVDPSGNANEQFF | TGCAGCGTTGATCCTAGCGGGAACGCCAATGAGCAGTTCTTC
TRBJ2-7 | NA | TRBV4-1 | TRBD2 | CASSQPLAGAYEQYF | TGCGCCAGCAGCCAACCACTAGCGGGAGCCTACGAGCAGTACTTC
TRBJ2-7 | NA | TRBV7-2 | TRBD2 | CASSHSTSDLYEQYF | TGTGCCAGCAGCCATTCGACTAGCGACCTCTACGAGCAGTACTTC
TRBJ1-1 | NA | TRBV9 | TRBD1 | CASSVGQGAGTNTEAFF | TGTGCCAGCAGCGTAGGTCAGGGGGCGGGAACGAACACTGAAGCTTTCTTT
TRBJ1-1 | NA | TRBV2 | NA | CASSDVGNTEAFF | TGTGCCAGCAGTGATGTAGGGAACACTGAAGCTTTCTTT
TRBJ2-1 | NA | TRBV10-3 | TRBD1 | CATSPGLDRDEQFF | TGTGCCACTTCCCCCGGGCTAGACAGGGATGAGCAGTTCTTC
TRBJ2-7 | NA | TRBV18 | NA | CASSPGRDYEQYF | TGTGCCAGCTCACCGGGCAGGGACTACGAGCAGTACTTC
TRBJ2-5 | NA | TRBV29-1 | NA | CSVPRGETQYF | TGCAGCGTCCCCAGGGGAGAGACCCAGTACTTC
TRBJ2-1 | NA | TRBV7-9 | NA | CASSIPSLGVYEQFF | TGTGCCAGCAGCATCCCGTCACTAGGGGTCTATGAGCAGTTCTTC
TRBJ1-5 | NA | TRBV30 | NA | CAWSLEGQPQHF | TGTGCCTGGAGCCTCGAAGGTCAGCCCCAGCATTTT
TRBJ2-6 | NA | TRBV6-5 | TRBD1 | CASSLRTGDVLTF | TGTGCCAGCAGTCTCCGGACAGGGGACGTCCTGACTTTC
TRBJ1-5 | NA | TRBV6-1 | TRBD1 | CASSDPGQGLIGNQPQHF | TGTGCCAGCAGTGACCCGGGACAGGGATTAATTGGCAATCAGCCCCAGCATTTT
TRBJ1-6 | NA | TRBV15 | NA | CATSRVGPSSYNSPLHF | TGTGCCACCAGCAGGGTGGGTCCTAGCTCCTATAATTCACCCCTCCACTTT
TRBJ2-5 | NA | TRBV7-9 | TRBD1 | CASSATGGAQYF | TGTGCCAGCAGCGCTACAGGGGGCGCCCAGTACTTC
TRBJ1-2 | NA | TRBV3-1 | NA | CASSRAGPGEAYGYTF | TGTGCCAGCAGCCGCGCAGGGCCCGGGGAGGCCTATGGCTACACCTTC
TRBJ1-2 | NA | TRBV5-1 | TRBD1 | CASSSSGTGSYGYTF | TGCGCCAGCAGCTCCTCCGGGACAGGGAGCTATGGCTACACCTTC
TRBJ2-5 | NA | TRBV21-1 | NA | CANPGGPSRETQYF | TGTGCCAACCCAGGGGGACCCTCCAGGGAGACCCAGTACTTC
TRBJ2-2 | NA | TRBV7-9 | NA | CASSLEVAGELFF | TGTGCCAGCAGCTTAGAGGTCGCCGGGGAGCTGTTTTTT
TRBJ2-7 | NA | TRBV3-1 | NA | CASSQGGNSYEQYF | TGTGCCAGCAGCCAAGGGGGAAACTCCTACGAGCAGTACTTC
TRBJ2-7 | NA | TRBV7-9 | NA | CASSSKLGSYEQYF | TGTGCCAGCAGCTCAAAACTGGGTTCCTACGAGCAGTACTTC
TRBJ2-7 | NA | TRBV7-8 | NA | CASSYGNSLSSYEQYF | TGTGCCAGCAGCTATGGCAACAGCTTGAGCTCCTACGAGCAGTACTTC
TRBJ2-5 | once | TRBV5-6 | TRBD1 | CASSFGGQGQETQYF | TGTGCCAGCAGCTTTGGGGGACAGGGTCAAGAGACCCAGTACTTC